One and the same sample provided the 3 T cell receptor beta chains below, sequenced in a study of T cell responses to AZD1222 COVID-19 vaccine. The method was immunoSEQ multiplex PCR; TCRdb's version includes in-frame clones alone and lacks a portion of them. Of 150,000 to 200,000 clones in the sample, approximately 95% are singletons; the top ten hold 3.9%. The sequenced sample was peripheral blood, obtained on day 0 of AZD1222 vaccination. These receptor sequences come from an adult in good health.

The chain has TRBV29-1 and TRBJ2-5; no firm D call. Looked up from germline, CDR1 is SQVTM and CDR2 is ANQGSEA. Trimming left V 5 bases short and J 6 bases short, with 16 bases between. This CDR3 spans 13 amino acids. This chain's CDR3 is CSVLSPSVKTQYF. Here the CDR3 DNA reads TGCAGCGTTCTGAGTCCGTCAGTGAAGACCCAGTACTTC.

V is TRBV18 and J is TRBJ1-1; D gene unclear. From germline, CDR1 is KGHSH and CDR2 LQKENI. The V end was cut by 2 bases, the J end by 2 bases, with 9 bases between. The CDR3 is 14 residues long. The DNA of the CDR3 is TGTGCCAGCTCACCAAGGGATGGAAACACTGAAGCTTTCTTT. It codes for CASSPRDGNTEAFF.

The J gene is TRBJ1-2, the V gene TRBV6-6; D is undetermined. The CDR3 sequence is 16 residues long. Germline lookup yields CDR1 MNHNY and CDR2 SVGAGI (reference sequence). Trimming removed 5 bases from V and 0 bases from J, with 16 bases in between. The CDR3 here is CASSPPEIRANYGYTF. The CDR3 region has the DNA TGTGCCAGCAGTCCCCCTGAGATCAGAGCTAACTATGGCTACACCTTC.